This T cell receptor (beta chain) comes out of a study of Graves' ophthalmopathy and Graves' hyperthyroidism. Amplification of the TCR beta CDR3 regions used RNA transcripts (as template). In the first round, RT-PCR was carried out with HTBI primers, and a multiplex PCR formed the second round. MiXCR, run by TCRdb on the multiplex PCR reads, gives a single entry per CDR3 protein. The data show hundreds of thousands of distinct CDR3 sequences, 40% to 50% seen once. Diagnostic conclusions were grounded in clinical symptoms, serum thyroxine, TRAb, thyroid ultrasound and orbital computed tomography. Study-wide results and limits: A 13-signature model separated ophthalmopathy from stable hyperthyroidism, just over 85% sensitivity, around 81% specificity. Detection in blood was also observed for most expanded thyroid clonotypes above 0.001 frequency.

This clonotype appeared a few times. The antigen is undetermined. What was sequenced was peripheral blood. The TCR sequence derives from an adult man with Graves' ophthalmopathy.

DNA for the CDR3: TGCAGTGTTCGGCAGGGGGCAGGGCAAGAGACCCAGTACTTC. This encodes CSVRQGAGQETQYF. This sequence joins TRBV20-1 and TRBJ2-5; 8 nucleotides agree with TRBD1. V lost 7 bases and J lost 2; bases outside the gene matches: 9. This CDR3 has 14 amino acids. From germline, CDR1 is DFQATT and CDR2 SNEGSKA (reference sequence).